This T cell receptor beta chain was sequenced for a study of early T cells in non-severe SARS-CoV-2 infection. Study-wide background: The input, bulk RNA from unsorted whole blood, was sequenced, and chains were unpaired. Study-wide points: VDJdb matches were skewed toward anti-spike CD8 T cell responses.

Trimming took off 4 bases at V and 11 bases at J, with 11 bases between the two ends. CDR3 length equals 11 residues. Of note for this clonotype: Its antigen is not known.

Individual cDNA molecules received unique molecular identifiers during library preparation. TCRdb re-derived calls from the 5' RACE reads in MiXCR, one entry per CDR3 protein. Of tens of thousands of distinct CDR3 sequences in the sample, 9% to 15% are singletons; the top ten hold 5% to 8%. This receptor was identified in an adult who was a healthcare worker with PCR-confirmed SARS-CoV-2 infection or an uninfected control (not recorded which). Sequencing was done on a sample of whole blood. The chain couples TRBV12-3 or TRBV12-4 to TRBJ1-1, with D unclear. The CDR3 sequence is CASSSGWRAFF. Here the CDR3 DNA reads TGTGCCAGCAGTTCCGGGTGGCGGGCTTTCTTT.